The source of this T cell receptor beta chain is a study of HIV-infected patients and healthy controls. Study-wide background: A modest, significant CD4 rise occurred in about 90% of the 16 patients after three months of therapy.

In germline, CDR1 is DFQATT, CDR2 SNEGSKA (reference sequence). J lost 2 bases, V lost 1 base, and 1 base had no gene match. The CDR3 has 14 amino acids. This clonotype was seen at least ten times. The antigen is not known. Follow-up blood was drawn about 14 weeks, roughly three months, after antiretroviral therapy began. The repertoire came from unfractionated whole blood and reflected all unsorted peripheral T cells. Reverse transcription used approximately 500 ng RNA and constant-region primers for alpha and beta. Each of the alpha and beta chains got its own library through chain-specific third strand synthesis with indices. Via MiXCR, TCRdb re-called the 5' RACE reads, giving one row per CDR3 protein. This table holds 8,000 to 9,500 distinct CDR3 sequences, approximately 7.9% found once. Study-wide points: Mean usage of eight alpha and eight beta V genes differed significantly in HIV-infected patients versus controls. MAIT alpha-chain CDR3s were frequent in healthy controls, depleted in HIV+.

This receptor was taken from an adult with HIV infection. The chain recombines TRBV20-1 with TRBJ1-2, with 10 positions matching TRBD1. This material consisted of blood, taken during antiretroviral therapy. The CDR3 DNA reads TGCAGTGCTAGAGGACAGGGGGCGAACTATGGCTACACCTTC. This encodes CSARGQGANYGYTF.